The entry below describes one TCR beta chain. Its antigen is undetermined. The CDR3 totals 16 residues. From germline, CDR1 is SQVTM and CDR2 ANQGSEA. The V end was cut by 0 bases, the J end by 5 bases, with 16 bases between. The repertoire was sequenced with immunoSEQ multiplex PCR; TCRdb's copy has only in-frame clones and lacks some. Among 20,000 to 30,000 clones listed, around 86% were seen once. This specimen comes from a study of PD-1 blockade in classical Hodgkin lymphoma. Study in general: Patients were infused with nivolumab 3 mg/kg every 2 weeks.

Whole-study results and caveats: Prior to therapy, complete responders displayed diversity much like that of newly diagnosed patients. Newly diagnosed patients reportedly trailed healthy donors in baseline TCR diversity.

Brentuximab vedotin exposure varied, and every patient relapsed after autologous stem cell transplantation. The input for sequencing was peripheral blood mononuclear cells (PBMCs), taken before the second cycle of nivolumab. This sequence joins TRBV29-1 and TRBJ2-2, with D possibly matching TRBD1 (5 bases). The sequence came from a human donor with classical Hodgkin lymphoma. The CDR3, as DNA: TGCAGCGTTGAAGATCTCGGTCTAAAGGGGACCGGGGAGCTGTTTTTT. Protein sequence: CSVEDLGLKGTGELFF.